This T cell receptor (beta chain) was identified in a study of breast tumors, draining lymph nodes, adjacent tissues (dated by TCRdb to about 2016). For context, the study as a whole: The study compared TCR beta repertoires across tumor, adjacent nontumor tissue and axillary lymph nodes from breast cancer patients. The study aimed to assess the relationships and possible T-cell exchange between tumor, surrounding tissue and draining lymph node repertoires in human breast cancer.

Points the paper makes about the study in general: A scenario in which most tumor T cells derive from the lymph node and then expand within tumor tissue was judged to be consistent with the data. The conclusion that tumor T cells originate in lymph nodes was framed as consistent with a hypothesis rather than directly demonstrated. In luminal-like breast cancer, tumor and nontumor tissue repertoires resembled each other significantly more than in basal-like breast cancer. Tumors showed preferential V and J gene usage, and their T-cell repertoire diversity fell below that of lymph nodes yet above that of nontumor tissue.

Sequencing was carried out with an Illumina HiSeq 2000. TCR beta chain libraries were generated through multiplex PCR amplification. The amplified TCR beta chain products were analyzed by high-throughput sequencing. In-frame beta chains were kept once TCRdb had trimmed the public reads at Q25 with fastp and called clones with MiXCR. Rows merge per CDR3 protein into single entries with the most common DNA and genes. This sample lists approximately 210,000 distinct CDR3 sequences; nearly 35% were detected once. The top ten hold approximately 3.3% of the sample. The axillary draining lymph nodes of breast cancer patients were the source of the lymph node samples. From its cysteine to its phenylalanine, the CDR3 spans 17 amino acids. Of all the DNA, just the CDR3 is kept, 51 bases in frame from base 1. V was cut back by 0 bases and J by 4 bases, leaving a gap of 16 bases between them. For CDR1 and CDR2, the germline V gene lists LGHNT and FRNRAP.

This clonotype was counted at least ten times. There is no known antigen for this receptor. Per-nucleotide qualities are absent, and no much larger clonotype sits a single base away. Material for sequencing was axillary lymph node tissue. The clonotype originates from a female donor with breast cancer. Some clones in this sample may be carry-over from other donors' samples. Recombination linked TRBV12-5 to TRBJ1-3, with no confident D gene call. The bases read TGTGCTAGTGGTTTGGTAATCCCGGGCCGCGGCGGAAACACCATATATTTT. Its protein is CASGLVIPGRGGNTIYF.